This T cell receptor (beta chain) was captured in a study of OX40 agonist ivuxolimab in advanced cancers. Whole-study context: Around 40% of patients had received prior checkpoint inhibitor therapy. Study results and caveats: Clonal expansion from baseline to week 6 occurred in both CD4+ and CD8+ T cells.

Details on this clone: Its antigen is currently unknown.

Germline assignment: CDR1 MDHEN and CDR2 SYDVKM. CDR3 length: 15 residues. The ends were cut back, 5 bases at V and 0 bases at J, with 13 bases in the middle. Libraries were prepared by immunoSEQ multiplex PCR; TCRdb keeps only in-frame clonotypes and omits some of them. Of roughly 82,000 clones listed, over 65% were seen once; the top ten hold around 0.84%. The chain has TRBV28 and TRBJ1-2; D not resolved. The receptor was isolated from an adult with an advanced solid tumor such as melanoma, head and neck, liver or kidney cancer. Sequences were derived from CD4+ or CD8+ T cells sorted from blood, sampled in a trial of the OX40 agonist ivuxolimab. The CDR3 here is CASSPLTRTNYGYTF. The CDR3 region has the DNA TGTGCCAGCAGTCCCCTCACAAGGACTAACTATGGCTACACCTTC.